The 2 T cell receptor beta chains listed next were all sequenced from one sample in a study of cytomegalovirus exposure and HLA in healthy donors. It was with 60 Vbeta and 13 Jbeta primers that the PCR ran. The table came from immunoSEQ multiplex PCR; TCRdb's copy has only in-frame clones and leaves some out. The sample has about 110,000 clones; approximately 70% are singletons. The sequenced material came from PBMCs. The receptors come from a woman in her thirties in good health and CMV-seronegative.

The rearrangement joins TRBV5-1 to TRBJ1-1; tentative D call: TRBD1 (5 bases). Germline loops: CDR1 SGHRS, CDR2 YFSETQ. There are 16 residues in the CDR3. V was cut by 0 bases and J by 0 bases, with 12 bases left in between. CDR3 region: CASSLVGQDMNTEAFF. DNA for the CDR3: TGCGCCAGCAGCTTGGTCGGACAAGACATGAACACTGAAGCTTTCTTT.

The chain has TRBV19 and TRBJ1-5; maybe TRBD1 (6 bases). The CDR3 has 14 residues. The V end lost 10 bases, the J end lost 7 bases, and 20 bases lay between the germline ends. The germline gives CDR1 LNHDA, CDR2 SQIVND (reference sequence). CDR3 coding DNA: TGTGCCACCTCTACTTTTGGGGGCCCCCAGCCCCAGCATTTT. Protein product: CATSTFGGPQPQHF. Combining the CDR3 with reference TRBV19 and TRBJ1-5 gives the whole variable domain DGGITQSPKYLFRKEGQNVTLSCEQNLNHDAMYWYRQDPGQGLRLIYYSQIVNDFQKGDIAEGYSVSREKKESFPLTVTSAQKNPTAFYLCATSTFGGPQPQHFGDGTRLSIL.